A selection of T cell receptor beta chains follows, all from one sample in a study of cytotoxic CD8 clonotypes in ibrutinib-treated CLL. Produced via immunoSEQ multiplex PCR; TCRdb's table is partial and in-frame only. Of some 200,000 clones listed, over 60% are singletons. Sequences were derived from PBMCs, sampled after 24 months of ibrutinib treatment. The receptors were sampled from a human donor with chronic lymphocytic leukemia. Both conserved end residues are part of each CDR3. A D gene is named only where the DNA matches it firmly. Rows may omit the clone size; those that give it use once, few, many or a size class.

>TRBJ2-1|TRBV4-3|TRBD2|.
TGCGCCAGCAGCTACTCGGCTCAACTAGCGGGGTACAATGAGCAGTTCTTC
CASSYSAQLAGYNEQFF
>TRBJ1-2|TRBV7-2|.|.
TGTGCCAGCAGCTTCGGGACCTATGGCTACACCTTC
CASSFGTYGYTF
>TRBJ1-1|TRBV11-2|.|.
TGTGCCAGCAGCTTATGGGTTGGCACTGAAGCTTTCTTT
CASSLWVGTEAFF
>TRBJ2-3|TRBV7-9|.|.
TGTGCCAGCAGCCCCCCCTACCCCGCAGATACGCAGTATTTT
CASSPPYPADTQYF
>TRBJ2-3|TRBV4-1|.|once
TGCGCCAGCAGCCAAGCGGGTTTTAGCACAGATACGCAGTATTTT
CASSQAGFSTDTQYF
>TRBJ2-7|TRBV29-1|TRBD2|.
TGCAGCGTTGATTCTTCTAGCGGGAGTGAGCAGTACTTC
CSVDSSSGSEQYF
>TRBJ1-3|TRBV4-2|.|.
TGTGCCAGCAGCCAAGAGGGGAAATCTACTGGAAACACCATATATTTT
CASSQEGKSTGNTIYF
>TRBJ1-4|TRBV4-3|.|.
TGCGCCAGCAGCCAAGCCCGAGGTTCAACTAATGAAAAACTGTTTTTT
CASSQARGSTNEKLFF
>TRBJ2-4|TRBV30|TRBD1|.
TGTGCCTGGAGTGCTGGGACAGTCCGTTACTTC
CAWSAGTVRYF
>TRBJ2-5|TRBV2|.|.
TGTGCCAGCAGTGACCGTGGGGGGACCCAGTACTTC
CASSDRGGTQYF
>TRBJ2-7|TRBV2|.|once
TGTGCCAGCAGTGAAGGGGCCAGGGAGTACTTC
CASSEGAREYF
>TRBJ2-1|TRBV11-3|.|.
TGTGCCAGCAGCTTAGGGGGAATACTCTACAATGAGCAGTTCTTC
CASSLGGILYNEQFF
>TRBJ1-2|TRBV5-1|.|few
TGCGCCAGCAGCTTTTTTTCAGGCTACGAGTATGGCTACACCTTC
CASSFFSGYEYGYTF
>TRBJ2-7|TRBV7-9|TRBD1|.
TGTGCCAGCAGCTTAGCGGGACAGGGAGGCCTCGAGCAGTACTTC
CASSLAGQGGLEQYF
>TRBJ1-1|TRBV29-1|TRBD1|.
TGCAGCGTCACCGGGACAGGGCAATCCGTTCGGACGAACACTGAAGCTTTCTTT
CSVTGTGQSVRTNTEAFF
>TRBJ2-7|TRBV9|.|.
TGTGCCAGCAGCGTAGGGGGGTCCTACGAGCAGTACTTC
CASSVGGSYEQYF
>TRBJ2-1|TRBV9|TRBD2|.
TGTGCCAGCAGCGCAGCGGGAGGGCCCTACAATGAGCAGTTCTTC
CASSAAGGPYNEQFF
>TRBJ1-2|TRBV7-9|TRBD1|few
TGTGCCAGCATAGCAACCGGGACAGGGATTCATGGCTACACCTTC
CASIATGTGIHGYTF
>TRBJ2-7|TRBV19|TRBD1|.
TGTGCCAGTAGTCCTAGGGACAGGGGGCGTGAGGAGCAGTACTTC
CASSPRDRGREEQYF
>TRBJ2-1|TRBV4-3|.|.
TGCGCCAGCAGCCGCGGCCCTTTACGGGGACGGGATGAGCAGTTCTTC
CASSRGPLRGRDEQFF
>TRBJ2-2|TRBV7-6|TRBD2|.
TGTGCCAGCAGCCTCAGACTAGCGGGAGGGTCAGGGGAGCTGTTTTTT
CASSLRLAGGSGELFF
>TRBJ1-1|TRBV7-3|TRBD1|.
TGTGCCAGCAGCCAACAGGGGGCTGGCACTGAAGCTTTCTTT
CASSQQGAGTEAFF
>TRBJ1-1|TRBV6-5|TRBD1|.
TGTGCCAGCAAACAGGGACAGGGGCTTGAAGCTTTCTTT
CASKQGQGLEAFF
>TRBJ2-5|TRBV6-1|.|.
TGTGCCAGCAGTGCGGGAGCGTGGCAAGAGACCCAGTACTTC
CASSAGAWQETQYF
>TRBJ2-5|TRBV7-2|TRBD2|once
TGTGCCAGCAGCTTAGACGCGGGAGGAGCAGAGACCCAGTACTTC
CASSLDAGGAETQYF
>TRBJ2-7|TRBV5-1|TRBD1|.
TGCGCCAGCAGCGACACAGGGGGCGTAAGGTACGAGCAGTACTTC
CASSDTGGVRYEQYF
>TRBJ1-5|TRBV5-6|TRBD1|.
TGTGCCAGCAGCAGCCGGACAGGCGAGTTTGACAATCAGCCCCAGCATTTT
CASSSRTGEFDNQPQHF
>TRBJ2-1|TRBV28|TRBD2|.
TGTGCCAGCAGTCCCCCGGCTAGCGGGACCAATGAGCAGTTCTTC
CASSPPASGTNEQFF
>TRBJ2-7|TRBV4-3|TRBD2|.
TGCGCCAGCAGCCAAGAAGGGCTAGCGGGAAGCTACGAGCAGTACTTC
CASSQEGLAGSYEQYF
>TRBJ2-3|TRBV30|.|few
TGTGCCTGGAGTACTACGGCGGGGGATACGCAGTATTTT
CAWSTTAGDTQYF
>TRBJ1-4|TRBV15|.|.
TGTGCCACCAGCATACAGACTTTGGGGGGGAACGAAAAACTGTTTTTT
CATSIQTLGGNEKLFF
>TRBJ2-7|TRBV6-5|TRBD2|.
TGTGCCAGCAGCGGACTAGCGGGAGGTTCCTACGAGCAGTACTTC
CASSGLAGGSYEQYF
>TRBJ2-1|TRBV10-3|.|few
TGTGCCATCAGTGAAACACCTAACTACAATGAGCAGTTCTTC
CAISETPNYNEQFF
>TRBJ1-1|TRBV30|.|.
TGTGCCTGGAGTCTTACAGTTGAAGCTTTCTTT
CAWSLTVEAFF
>TRBJ2-7|TRBV15|TRBD2|.
TGTGCCACCAGCAGAGGTCTAGCGGCTGGCTACGAGCAGTACTTC
CATSRGLAAGYEQYF
>TRBJ1-5|TRBV9|.|few
TGTGCCAGCAGCACGTATGGCAATCAGCCCCAGCATTTT
CASSTYGNQPQHF
>TRBJ2-2|TRBV4-1|.|.
TGCGCCAGCAGCCAAGTCGGGATCTCGAACACCGGGGAGCTGTTTTTT
CASSQVGISNTGELFF
>TRBJ2-5|TRBV5-6|TRBD2|.
TGTGCCAGCAGCCGGGACTACCGTCGATCAGAGACCCAGTACTTC
CASSRDYRRSETQYF
>TRBJ2-7|TRBV9|TRBD2|.
TGTGCCAGCAGCGTAGCGGCGGGAGCGGCCTACGAGCAGTACTTC
CASSVAAGAAYEQYF
>TRBJ2-1|TRBV7-3|TRBD2|.
TGTGCCAGCAGCGCCTTAGCGGGGATCTACAATGAGCAGTTCTTC
CASSALAGIYNEQFF
>TRBJ2-5|TRBV4-1|.|.
TGCGCCAGCAGCCAAGTTGCGGTAAGAGAGACCCAGTACTTC
CASSQVAVRETQYF
>TRBJ1-4|TRBV6-5|.|.
TGTGCCAGCAGCCGCCGGGACATCTTTTCTGAAAAACTGTTTTTT
CASSRRDIFSEKLFF
>TRBJ1-5|TRBV16|TRBD1|.
TGTGCCAGCAGCCGGGACAGGGGGTTCTGGCAGCCCCAGCATTTT
CASSRDRGFWQPQHF
>TRBJ2-1|TRBV21-1|.|.
TGTGCCAGCAGCGTTAGGGGAATCTACAATGAGCAGTTCTTC
CASSVRGIYNEQFF
>TRBJ2-2|TRBV7-9|.|.
TGTGCCAGCTCCGAAAGCACCGGGGAGCTGTTTTTT
CASSESTGELFF
>TRBJ2-7|TRBV9|TRBD2|.
TGTGCCAGCACCAAAGGGACTAGCGGTTCCTACGAGCAGTACTTC
CASTKGTSGSYEQYF
>TRBJ2-2|TRBV6-6|TRBD2|.
TGTGCCAGCAGTTACCCGGGGGAGGGGAACACCGGGGAGCTGTTTTTT
CASSYPGEGNTGELFF
>TRBJ2-5|TRBV28|.|.
TGTGCCAGCAGTTTTAGGTCCCCGGCGCGAGAGACCCAGTACTTC
CASSFRSPARETQYF
>TRBJ2-7|TRBV27|.|once
TGTGCCAGCAGTTTATGGGGGCCTTCCTACGAGCAGTACTTC
CASSLWGPSYEQYF
>TRBJ2-5|TRBV27|.|.
TGTGCCAGCAGTTTATTCGGGAGTTATGAGACCCAGTACTTC
CASSLFGSYETQYF
>TRBJ1-1|TRBV27|.|.
TGTGCCAGCAGTTTTAGGGGAAGGGCCATGAACACTGAAGCTTTCTTT
CASSFRGRAMNTEAFF
>TRBJ2-7|TRBV10-2|TRBD1|.
TGCGCCAGCAGTTGGACAGGGGGGTACGAGCAGTACTTC
CASSWTGGYEQYF
>TRBJ2-3|TRBV28|TRBD1|.
TGTGCCAGCAAGACAGGGGGCGGAGATTGGGGCACAGATACGCAGTATTTT
CASKTGGGDWGTDTQYF
>TRBJ1-3|TRBV18|.|few
TGTGCCAGCTCAGCAGCCCGACAGCCTCACTCTGGAAACACCATATATTTT
CASSAARQPHSGNTIYF
>TRBJ2-5|TRBV5-1|.|few
TGCGCCAGCAGGTTGGAAGGGGAAGAGACCCAGTACTTC
CASRLEGEETQYF
>TRBJ1-2|TRBV11-2|TRBD1|.
TGTGCCAGCAGCCCAAGTGGTTCAGGGGGCGGCTACACCTTC
CASSPSGSGGGYTF
>TRBJ1-5|TRBV28|.|.
TGTGCCAGCAGTTTAGGCAGCAATCAGCCCCAGCATTTT
CASSLGSNQPQHF
>TRBJ1-2|TRBV18|.|.
TGTGCCAGCTCACAGCAAGGAGCCACTAACTATGGCTACACCTTC
CASSQQGATNYGYTF
>TRBJ1-1|TRBV7-2|.|.
TGTGCCAGCAGCTTAGGGGGCACGGGGAACACTGAAGCTTTCTTT
CASSLGGTGNTEAFF